This T cell receptor beta chain was retrieved from a study of technical replicates of blood from several donors. Data came from immunoSEQ multiplex PCR; TCRdb stores just in-frame clones and leaves some out. The sample has about 75,000 clones; 95% to 98% are singletons. This clone was observed a single time. Germline V CDR1 and CDR2: SNHLY, FYNNEI. The CDR3 covers 15 residues. Unmatched junction bases numbered 6, after V lost 2 bases and J lost 2 bases. The J gene is TRBJ2-7, the V gene TRBV2, with 7 bases aligning to TRBD1. The sequenced sample was T cells isolated from PBMCs. The sequence was collected from a human donor in good health. The DNA for the CDR3 is TGTGCCAGCAGTGAAATAAGGGGGACAGCCTACGAGCAGTACTTC. Protein product: CASSEIRGTAYEQYF.